This T cell receptor beta chain was obtained from a study of shared clonotypes between healthy human individuals. This table comes from immunoSEQ multiplex PCR, and its TCRdb copy is limited to in-frame clones, with some not included. The sample comprises a few million clones, more than 90% of which are singletons, and around 0.15% rests with the top ten. Trimming removed 0 bases from V and 2 bases from J; junction bases left unmatched: 9. From germline, CDR1 is GTSNPN and CDR2 SVGIG (reference sequence). There are 17 residues in the CDR3. The origin of this receptor is a man aged 18 to 29 in good health. The J gene is TRBJ2-1, the V gene TRBV30, with TRBD2 identical over 8 bases. The sample taken for sequencing was naive CD4+ T cells sorted from blood. Subset reported: CD45RA+ positively selected. The CDR3 DNA sequence: TGTGCCTGGAGTGTATTTCGTACTAGCGGAACCTACAATGAGCAGTTCTTC. Translation: CAWSVFRTSGTYNEQFF.